This T cell receptor (beta chain) emerged from a study of blood T cell repertoires in COVID-19. Using immunoSEQ multiplex PCR, the repertoire was profiled, and TCRdb retains in-frame clones only, with some absent. The sample contains 250,000 to 350,000 clones, nearly 90% of which appear only once. This clone has a single count. The V and J ends lost 6 bases and 3 bases respectively, with 8 bases between them. Germline V gene lookup returns CDR1 MNHEY and CDR2 SVGAGI. This CDR3 is 13 amino acids long. The V gene is TRBV6-5, the J gene TRBJ2-2, with no clear D. Source material: PBMCs or T cells enriched from blood (not recorded which). The TCR comes from a young woman who had recovered from COVID-19. DNA for the CDR3: TGTGCCAGCAGGGGCACCTACACCGGGGAGCTGTTTTTT. Protein sequence: CASRGTYTGELFF.